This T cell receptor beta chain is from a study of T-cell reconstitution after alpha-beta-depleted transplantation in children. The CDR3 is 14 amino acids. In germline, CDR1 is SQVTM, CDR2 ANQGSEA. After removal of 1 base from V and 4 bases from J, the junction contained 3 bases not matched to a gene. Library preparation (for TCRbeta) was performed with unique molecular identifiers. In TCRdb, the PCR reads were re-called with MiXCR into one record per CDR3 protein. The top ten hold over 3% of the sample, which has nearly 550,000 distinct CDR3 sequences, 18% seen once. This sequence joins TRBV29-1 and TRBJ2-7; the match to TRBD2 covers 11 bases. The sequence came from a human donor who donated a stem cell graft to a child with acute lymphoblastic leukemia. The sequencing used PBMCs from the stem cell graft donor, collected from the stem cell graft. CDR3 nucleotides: TGCAGCGTTGAAGGGTCTAGCGGGAGGTACGAGCAGTACTTC. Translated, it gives CSVEGSSGRYEQYF.